Here is one T cell receptor (beta chain) with its context. This clonotype was seen repeatedly, ten times or more. The antigen it recognizes is unknown. Base qualities are not provided; no much larger clone lies one nucleotide away. This sample stems from a study of T cells after yellow fever vaccination (dated by TCRdb to the late 2010s). About the full investigation: The SMART-Seq v4 Ultra Low Input RNA kit was used to prepare libraries from fractions with low cell numbers. To follow T-cell clones before and after primary and booster YFV17D yellow fever vaccination, bulk TCR alpha and beta repertoires were sequenced over time. Two healthy male donors, one aged 18 to 30 and one aged 30 to 40 years, made up the cohort. Bulk PBMC replicates and cell subsets were isolated from blood drawn at multiple timepoints before and after both primary and secondary immunization. Overall study results and their limits: Because abundant contaminating clonotypes from the bulk population could be contained in FACS-sorted repertoires, computational filtering was required. After the booster, most of the clones that had expanded following primary vaccination were detected again (approximately 95% of CD4 and 80% to 90% of CD8), which suggests that memory was broadly maintained. A small fraction of clonotypes appeared in both the CD4 and CD8 compartments, likely as a result of convergent recombination. Because the study included only two donors, the extent to which the findings can be generalized is limited. Compared with the primary T-cell response, the secondary T-cell response was weaker but faster, peaking on day 5 rather than day 15.

The treatment or condition label, read with the paper, signifies: live attenuated yellow fever vaccine strain. Two biological replicates of bulk PBMCs were collected at each blood-draw timepoint. A standard Ficoll-Paque protocol was used to isolate PBMCs from peripheral blood. TriZol was used to extract RNA from bulk PBMCs, CD4 and CD8 fractions, and dextramer-positive and dextramer-negative fractions. Reading the germline V gene gives CDR1 SGHRS and CDR2 YFSETQ. There are 15 amino acids in the CDR3, from cysteine to phenylalanine inclusive. Only CDR3 DNA is held: 45 bases, read in frame from base 1. At the junction V is shortened by 4 bases and J by 2 bases, with 14 bases in between. The listed sequencing device is Illumina NovaSeq 6000. Synthesis of TCR cDNA relied on 5'RACE template switching, a step that introduced a universal primer site along with unique molecular identifiers. Priming of cDNA synthesis was performed from both the TCR alpha and TCR beta constant segments. Libraries were amplified in two PCR steps, with sample barcodes and sequencing adapters added in the second step. Libraries were sequenced on Illumina HiSeq 2500 (2x100 bp) or NovaSeq (2x150 bp). The study's own analysis went as follows. Demultiplexing of reads and collapsing into UMI consensus sequences were performed with MIGEC, and V(D)J alignment was carried out with MiXCR. Using edgeR on replicate PBMC samples, clonotypes were called vaccine-responding if FDR was below 0.01 and the log2 fold change was above 5 up to day 15. Bulk clonotypes were assigned CD4 or CD8 identity according to which sequenced CD4 or CD8 repertoire held them at higher abundance. TCRdb reprocessing: public reads trimmed at Q25 with fastp, clones called with MiXCR, in-frame beta chains kept. Every distinct CDR3 protein forms one entry, paired with its most common genes and DNA. The V and J calls and clone size are TCRdb's, not the authors'. The sample profile shows 250,000 or so distinct CDR3 sequences; about 3.9% of them were found once. The ten largest make up 15% to 20% of the sample.

The chain employs TRBV5-1 and TRBJ2-3, and TRBD2 may be the D gene, going by 6 matching bases. This TCR derives from a man between 18 and 29 years old who received the YFV17D yellow fever vaccine. The sample consisted of PBMCs, taken 15 days after the yellow fever booster vaccination. The DNA sequence reads TGCGCCAGCAGCGGAGGGTATTATCTCACAGATACGCAGTATTTT. It specifies CASSGGYYLTDTQYF.